This paragraph covers one T cell receptor (beta chain) sequence. This sample stems from a study of T cell changes during pregnancy in multiple sclerosis. Data came from immunoSEQ multiplex PCR; TCRdb stores just in-frame clones and leaves some out. Among tens of thousands of clones, roughly nine tenths were seen once, and the ten largest hold about 3%. V was clipped by 0 bases and J by 4 bases; unmatched bases: 7. The CDR3 totals 17 residues. Germline-derived CDR1 and CDR2 are LGHNA and YSLEER. Source: peripheral blood, taken before pregnancy. The J gene is TRBJ2-2, the V gene TRBV4-3; 8 bases are a match to TRBD1. The TCR comes from a female donor with multiple sclerosis, enrolled in a pregnancy study. CDR3 nucleotides: TGCGCCAGCAGCCAAGATAGAGGGACAGGAATCACCGGGGAGCTGTTTTTT. Protein: CASSQDRGTGITGELFF.